This is a list of T cell receptor beta chains from one sample in a study of blood T cell repertoires in COVID-19. Libraries were prepared by immunoSEQ multiplex PCR; TCRdb keeps only in-frame clonotypes and omits some of them. In the table there are roughly 160,000 clones, roughly 88% of which are singletons. Source material: peripheral blood. These receptors were collected from a man younger than 30 with COVID-19, enrolled during active disease. Both conserved end residues are trimmed from each CDR3.

j_call	v_call	cdr3_aa
TRBJ2-5	TRBV5-4	ASSWSTSGRRETQY
TRBJ2-1	TRBV10-2	ASSESRLVELDNEQF
TRBJ2-7	TRBV29-1	SVGGFRTSLYEQY
TRBJ2-7	TRBV5-1	ASSLGTQGAGHEQY
TRBJ2-2	TRBV14	ASSQLSGKPTGELF
TRBJ1-5	TRBV28	ASSLISEGQPQH
TRBJ1-6	TRBV30	AWTFGGGTNSPLH
TRBJ2-5	TRBV11-2	ASSLFSGYQETQY
TRBJ1-2	TRBV20-1	SSNYGYT
TRBJ1-4	TRBV28	ASSLYGGVPNEKLF
TRBJ2-7	TRBV29-1	SVSPGTYEQY
TRBJ2-7	TRBV28	ASSFLTAGRSNEQY
TRBJ1-5	TRBV15	ATSRNLLVQGGNQPQH
TRBJ1-5	TRBV24-1	ATSDSRTGAHQPQH
TRBJ2-1	TRBV7-9	ASSLGGLAVEQF
TRBJ2-1	TRBV3-1/TRBV3-2	ASSLYSEQF
TRBJ2-3	TRBV3-1/TRBV3-2	ASSQIQGPQRFGDTQY
TRBJ1-1	TRBV10-3	AIRTTTEAF
TRBJ1-6	TRBV28	ASSFVARGYNSPLH
TRBJ2-7	TRBV27	ASRGTTGQY
TRBJ2-7	TRBV7-9	ASSLAATWDEQY
TRBJ2-1	TRBV12-3/TRBV12-4	ASSPSGYEQF
TRBJ1-4	TRBV30	AWRARQLFNEKLF
TRBJ1-2	TRBV9	ASSVGGGLYGYT
TRBJ1-2	TRBV28	ASSYILTPQGNYGYT
TRBJ1-4	TRBV5-6	ASSLNWGQNEKLL
TRBJ2-7	TRBV28	ASSLTGYEQY
TRBJ2-7	TRBV6-5	ASSYSGTGGEQY
TRBJ2-3	TRBV10-3	AISDRVTSSTDTQY
TRBJ1-5	TRBV15	ATSSWGGQQPQH
TRBJ2-7	TRBV4-3	ASSQESGGSAYEQY
TRBJ2-7	TRBV2	ASSRQGAGEQY
TRBJ1-5	TRBV4-1	ASSQDYRTGYQPQH
TRBJ2-1	TRBV7-8	ASSFGLAGVWNEQF
TRBJ2-7	TRBV7-2	ASSSPRGYYEQY
TRBJ2-2	TRBV2	ASTTTGTGELF
TRBJ2-1	TRBV7-3	ASSSQGGEQF
TRBJ1-4	TRBV10-3	AIRGGNEKLL
TRBJ1-1	TRBV19	ASSSPTGGLTEAF
TRBJ2-3	TRBV2	ASGAWAGSTDTQY
TRBJ1-4	TRBV13	ASSLGAGGEKLL
TRBJ2-3	TRBV9	ASSVKTDFTDTQY
TRBJ1-2	TRBV27	ASSPRTGGASDYGYT
TRBJ2-7	TRBV5-3	ARTSTHEQY
TRBJ2-3	TRBV7-2	ASSLRQFIDTQY
TRBJ2-3	TRBV5-8	ASGLAGGSDTQY
TRBJ1-2	TRBV6-6	ASSQTENRYGYT
TRBJ1-1	TRBV7-9	ASSFTGGMPEAF
TRBJ1-2	TRBV28	ASSLVGTVLRGYGYT
TRBJ1-2	TRBV6-5	ASSLDRSTNYGYT
TRBJ2-7	TRBV7-2	ASSLSGRAPEQY
TRBJ2-1	TRBV11-1	ASSPSGTGPWNEQF
TRBJ1-2	TRBV30	AWTLQARANYGYT
TRBJ2-7	TRBV5-4	ASSFIGQTYEQY
TRBJ2-7	TRBV7-2	ASSPQEDEQY
TRBJ2-3	TRBV6-1	ASSVARQGPTDTQY
TRBJ2-7	TRBV5-4	ASSSAEGVQY
TRBJ1-4	TRBV30	ACTLGTGGRKLL
TRBJ1-3	TRBV7-2	ASSLGRGPGNTIY